Listed here are 13 T cell receptor beta chains from one sample, sequenced in a study of human T cells and chemical hapten exposure. The time point is: patch test 1, 2 weeks after DPC sensitization. The treatment: therapeutic diphenylcyclopropenone sensitization with weekly scalp DPC. Each CDR3 protein is one row after TCRdb ran MiXCR on the RACE reads. The sample lists around 120,000 distinct CDR3 sequences; about an eighth were seen once. The sequenced sample was whole blood, obtained in connection with sensitization to the hapten diphenylcyclopropenone (DPC). These receptors were obtained from a woman aged 50 to 60 with alopecia areata. Some clones in this sample may be carry-over from other donors' samples.

This clonotype has a count of ten or more. This chain connects TRBV7-8 to TRBJ1-1; no reliable D call. CDR3 size: 15 residues. Germline loops: CDR1 SGHVS, CDR2 FQNEAQ. V lost 0 bases to trimming and J lost 1 base, with 9 bases between them. In DNA form, the CDR3 reads TGTGCCAGCAGCTTAGCTGGGCGGACGAACACTGAAGCTTTCTTT. Its translation is CASSLAGRTNTEAFF. Full variable domain (rest looked up from reference TRBV7-8 and TRBJ1-1): GAGVSQSPRYKVAKRGQDVALRCDPISGHVSLFWYQQALGQGPEFLTYFQNEAQLDKSGLPSDRFFAERPEGSVSTLKIQRTQQEDSAVYLCASSLAGRTNTEAFFGQGTRLTVV.

V usage is TRBV28 and J usage is TRBJ2-7; D may correspond to TRBD1 or TRBD2 (5 bases each). The germline V gene encodes CDR1 MDHEN and CDR2 SYDVKM. Trimming took 4 bases from V and 4 from J, leaving 17 bases between them. This CDR3 contains 15 residues. The CDR3 DNA reads TGTGCCAGCAGTTCCTCCGGGACGGCGAATTACGAGCAGTACTTC. Amino acids: CASSSSGTANYEQYF.

CDR3 DNA: TGTGCCAGCAGTTACGAAGCGGGGGGGGACAATGAGCAGTTCTTC. Translation: CASSYEAGGDNEQFF. J is TRBJ2-1 and V is TRBV6-2 or TRBV6-3; 10 bases agree with TRBD2. Looked up from germline, CDR1 is MNHEY and CDR2 is SVGEGT. The ends lost 2 bases at V and 5 bases at J; junction bases unmatched: 3. The CDR3 sequence is 15 residues long.

This clonotype was detected many times. The CDR3 does not end in the conserved phenylalanine or tryptophan, so this is likely a read error. The DNA is omitted, as the CDR3 cannot be located on it reliably, and the CDR3 follows TCRdb's listing. The genes are TRBV12-3 or TRBV12-4 and TRBJ2-1; no check of the table's D call, TRBD2, against the DNA was made. The CDR3 length is 12 residues, termini included. Here the CDR3 reads CASSFAGGPTTV.

This clonotype was counted at least ten times. This chain links TRBV29-1 with TRBJ2-7; 7 bases agree with TRBD2. Germline loops: CDR1 SQVTM, CDR2 ANQGSEA. CDR3 size: 13 residues. V was pared by 5 bases and J by 4 bases, with 8 bases of the junction left unmatched. CDR3 protein: CSVSGGSYYEQYF. The CDR3 DNA reads TGCAGCGTTTCGGGCGGGAGTTATTACGAGCAGTACTTC.

This clonotype has ten or more counts. V gene TRBV18 combines with J gene TRBJ1-5, with D possibly matching TRBD1 (6 bases). Germline CDR1 and CDR2: KGHSH and LQKENI. The CDR3 runs to 12 residues. Between the trimmed V and J ends, which lost 5 bases and 7 bases, there was a span of 9 bases. The CDR3 bases are TGTGCCAGCTCAAGCAGGGGACAGCCCCAGCATTTT. This codes for CASSSRGQPQHF.

This clonotype has ten or more counts. The chain uses TRBV7-8 and TRBJ1-4; D unclear. The CDR3 extends over 14 amino acids. V was trimmed by 0 bases and J by 8 bases, leaving 10 bases between them. Germline V gene sequence: CDR1 SGHVS, CDR2 FQNEAQ. The chain's CDR3 is CASSLATPEEKLFF. DNA of the CDR3: TGTGCCAGCAGCTTAGCTACGCCCGAGGAAAAACTGTTTTTT. Based on the CDR3 plus reference TRBV7-8 and TRBJ1-4, the full variable domain is GAGVSQSPRYKVAKRGQDVALRCDPISGHVSLFWYQQALGQGPEFLTYFQNEAQLDKSGLPSDRFFAERPEGSVSTLKIQRTQQEDSAVYLCASSLATPEEKLFFGSGTQLSVL.

This clonotype was detected only a few times. The chain links TRBV15 to TRBJ1-6; D unclear. Germline values: CDR1 LNHNV, CDR2 YYDKDF (reference sequence). The CDR3 spans 15 residues. V shed 3 bases and J shed 0 bases, with 6 bases lying between them. The CDR3 is CATSRGSSYNSPLHF. Here the CDR3 DNA reads TGTGCCACCAGCAGGGGAAGCTCCTATAATTCACCCCTCCACTTT.

This clonotype was seen a few times. The chain links TRBV11-2 to TRBJ2-5, with 11 bases identical to TRBD2. V trimming: 5 bases; J trimming: 9 bases; junction bases outside the gene matches: 14. The CDR3 covers 16 residues. The germline V gene encodes CDR1 SGHAT and CDR2 FQNNGV. For the CDR3, the DNA is TGTGCCAGCAGCGCCCAACTAGCGGGGGAGCTTGTGGCCCAGTACTTC. Its protein is CASSAQLAGELVAQYF.

This clonotype was observed at least ten times. This chain connects TRBV20-1 to TRBJ2-7, with D hard to call. CDR1 and CDR2 from the germline V gene are DFQATT and SNEGSKA (reference sequence). Trimming removed 0 bases from V and 1 base from J, with 10 bases in between. The CDR3 consists of 14 residues. The CDR3 is CSARDSIRSYEQYF. DNA of the CDR3: TGCAGTGCTAGAGACTCTATACGGTCCTACGAGCAGTACTTC.

This chain links TRBV18 with TRBJ1-4; tentative D call: TRBD1 (5 bases). The CDR3 loop spans 15 amino acids. Per the germline V gene, CDR1 is KGHSH and CDR2 is LQKENI. Trimming shortened V by 3 bases and J by 7 bases, and 15 bases separated the two germline ends. CDR3 in amino acids: CASSPTVGESEKLFF. The CDR3 bases are TGTGCCAGCTCACCTACAGTGGGGGAGAGTGAAAAACTGTTTTTT.

The chain combines TRBV12-3 or TRBV12-4 with TRBJ2-5, with 14 bases that match TRBD2. This CDR3 is built from 21 residues. J gave up 5 bases and V 3 bases, and 20 bases lay outside the gene matches. The DNA for the CDR3 is TGTGCCAGCAGTTTGAGGCCGGGACTAGCGGGGGCAGAGGGGAAAGGGGAGACCCAGTACTTC. This gives the protein CASSLRPGLAGAEGKGETQYF.

This clonotype has ten or more counts. The chain employs TRBV10-2 and TRBJ1-3; D is undetermined. The CDR3 runs 14 residues. Germline-derived CDR1 and CDR2 are WSHSY and SAAADI. Trimming cost V 3 bases and J 4 bases, with 10 bases left between them. CDR3 residues: CASSDPRQGNTIYF. CDR3 coding DNA: TGCGCCAGCAGTGACCCCCGCCAAGGAAACACCATATATTTT.